This is a list of T cell receptor beta chains from one sample in a study of identifying expanded T cells in peripheral blood. Data came from immunoSEQ multiplex PCR; TCRdb stores just in-frame clones and leaves some out. The profile shows under 150,000 clones, around 84% of them singletons. Sequenced sample: blood. The receptors here all came from a person aged 18 to 75 in good health. Each CDR3 is given with its conserved first and last residue. A D gene is named only where the DNA matches it firmly. Clone sizes are given selectively: once, few, many, or a class where the clone is expanded.

len	v_gene	d_gene	abundance	j_gene	CDR3aa	CDR3nt
15	TRBV7-6	TRBD1	NA	TRBJ2-7	CASSLDRGEAYEQYF	TGTGCCAGCAGCTTAGACAGGGGGGAGGCCTACGAGCAGTACTTC
13	TRBV4-1	TRBD1	NA	TRBJ2-7	CASSQRGQTEQYF	TGCGCCAGCAGCCAACGGGGACAGACCGAGCAGTACTTC
15	TRBV9	TRBD1	once	TRBJ1-4	CASSRTGTANEKLFF	TGTGCCAGCAGCCGTACCGGGACAGCTAATGAAAAACTGTTTTTT
14	TRBV7-2	NA	NA	TRBJ1-2	CASSLTAANYGYTF	TGTGCCAGCAGCTTAACAGCCGCCAACTATGGCTACACCTTC
15	TRBV7-9	TRBD1	few	TRBJ1-2	CASSPLGQGSGGYTF	TGTGCCAGCAGCCCTCTAGGACAGGGTTCAGGTGGCTACACCTTC
16	TRBV25-1	NA	NA	TRBJ2-1	CASSELPAPGDSLLFF	TGTGCCAGCAGTGAACTCCCAGCCCCGGGCGATAGTTTGTTGTTCTTC
12	TRBV29-1	NA	NA	TRBJ1-1	CSVVGVNTEAFF	TGCAGCGTCGTGGGAGTGAACACTGAAGCTTTCTTT
16	TRBV29-1	TRBD1	few	TRBJ2-1	CSAIVQGQGSYNEQFF	TGCAGCGCAATCGTTCAAGGACAGGGCTCCTACAATGAGCAGTTCTTC
14	TRBV27	NA	NA	TRBJ2-5	CASSLLSSSETQYF	TGTGCCAGCAGTTTACTTTCTAGTTCGGAGACCCAGTACTTC
16	TRBV7-2	NA	NA	TRBJ1-3	CASSLAGPLSGNTIYF	TGTGCCAGCAGCTTAGCGGGACCGCTCTCTGGAAACACCATATATTTT
14	TRBV4-3	NA	NA	TRBJ2-3	CASSQGGFTDTQYF	TGCGCCAGCAGCCAAGGGGGATTCACAGATACGCAGTATTTT
12	TRBV29-1	NA	NA	TRBJ2-3	CSVRVWEDTQYF	TGCAGCGTTAGGGTGTGGGAAGATACGCAGTATTTT
14	TRBV15	TRBD1	NA	TRBJ2-7	CATSRDRGPYEQYF	TGTGCCACCAGCAGGGACAGGGGCCCCTACGAGCAGTACTTC
16	TRBV14	TRBD2	once	TRBJ2-7	CASSSFAGVVPYEQYF	TGTGCCAGCAGCTCCTTCGCGGGGGTAGTTCCCTACGAGCAGTACTTC
14	TRBV7-9	NA	NA	TRBJ2-7	CASSLNQGAGEQYF	TGTGCCAGCAGCTTAAATCAGGGAGCAGGCGAGCAGTACTTC
14	TRBV5-8	NA	NA	TRBJ2-7	CASSLGNTEYEQYF	TGTGCCAGCAGCTTGGGGAACACAGAGTACGAGCAGTACTTC
16	TRBV6-5	NA	NA	TRBJ2-3	CASSYSILPGSYTQYF	TGTGCCAGCAGTTACTCGATACTCCCCGGGTCTTATACGCAGTATTTT
14	TRBV4-3	TRBD1	NA	TRBJ1-1	CASSQRTGGTEAFF	TGCGCCAGCAGCCAAAGGACAGGGGGCACTGAAGCTTTCTTT
14	TRBV11-2	TRBD1	NA	TRBJ2-7	CASSLDRGSDEQYF	TGTGCCAGCAGCTTGGACAGGGGGAGCGACGAGCAGTACTTC
18	TRBV11-2	TRBD1	NA	TRBJ1-6	CASSNPPGQRHYNSPLHF	TGTGCCAGCAGCAATCCCCCGGGACAGAGACACTATAATTCACCCCTCCACTTT
14	TRBV5-1	NA	NA	TRBJ2-5	CASSLGRTQETQYF	TGCGCCAGCAGCTTGGGTAGAACCCAAGAGACCCAGTACTTC
15	TRBV6-5	TRBD2	NA	TRBJ2-1	CASSRGLARYNEQFF	TGTGCCAGCAGCCGCGGACTAGCGAGGTACAATGAGCAGTTCTTC
14	TRBV19	NA	NA	TRBJ1-1	CASSATYQNTEAFF	TGTGCCAGTAGTGCGACTTACCAGAACACTGAAGCTTTCTTT
14	TRBV5-1	NA	NA	TRBJ1-1	CASSEMTGNTEAFF	TGCGCCAGCAGCGAAATGACAGGCAACACTGAAGCTTTCTTT
14	TRBV5-4	TRBD2	NA	TRBJ2-5	CASSPGTSGETQYF	TGTGCCAGCAGCCCCGGGACTAGCGGGGAGACCCAGTACTTC